These 6 T cell receptor beta chains came from one sample sequenced in a study of CXCR3-negative and CXCR3-positive naive CD8 T cells. 5' RACE that incorporated UMI labels was used to prepare the TRB cDNA libraries. Following a re-call of the 5' RACE reads, TCRdb has one entry per CDR3 protein and lacks DNA. The sample table includes roughly 50,000 distinct CDR3 sequences. Findings of the study overall: Naive cells that were CXCR3-positive had more hydrophobic TRB CDR3s (compared with CXCR3-negative naive cells).

These TCRs' antigens remain unknown. The material sequenced was naive CXCR3+ CD8+ T cells from blood. Subset meaning: CD45RO-CCR7+CD27+CD95- naive CD8+ T cells expressing CXCR3 (TNR3+). The receptor source for this set is a human donor in good health. Some clones in this sample may be carry-over from other donors' samples.

CDR3 region: CASSNTGIYEQYF. The gene calls are TRBV5-6 and TRBJ2-7; the D gene TCRdb calls, TRBD1, cannot be checked with no DNA. The CDR3 covers 13 residues. The germline V gene encodes CDR1 SGHDT and CDR2 YYEEEE.

The J gene is TRBJ2-1, the V gene TRBV7-8; TCRdb's D call of TRBD2 is untestable without DNA. The CDR3 loop spans 15 amino acids. In germline, CDR1 is SGHVS, CDR2 FQNEAQ. This CDR3 reads CASGLTIISYNEQFF.

The chain uses TRBV7-3 and TRBJ2-2; TCRdb returns TRBD2, unconfirmable since there is no DNA. Germline-derived CDR1 and CDR2 are SGHTA and FQGTGA. The CDR3 length is 15 residues. The CDR3 sequence: CASSLGLSTTGELFF.

The chain carries TRBV20-1 and TRBJ1-2. CDR1 is DFQATT, CDR2 SNEGSKA, per germline (reference sequence). The CDR3 runs to 15 residues. Here the CDR3 reads CSASWESDATYGYTF.

This chain uses TRBV6-5 with TRBJ2-7; TCRdb's D gene call, TRBD2, goes unchecked for lack of DNA. Germline V gene data show CDR1 as MNHEY and CDR2 as SVGAGI. The CDR3 extends over 15 amino acids. CDR3 residues: CASKLGPGPTYEQYF.

This sequence joins TRBV2 and TRBJ2-7; TCRdb calls TRBD1, which cannot be checked without DNA. Germline V gene lookup returns CDR1 SNHLY and CDR2 FYNNEI. The CDR3 loop spans 15 amino acids. CDR3 in amino acids: CAPGWRGRTSYEQYF.